The entry below describes one T cell receptor (beta chain). Frozen-stored PBMCs produced 1.5 to 2 micrograms of genomic DNA for TCR beta libraries. These data originate in a study of cytotoxic CD8 clonotypes in ibrutinib-treated CLL. Study in general: Among patients, about 25 responded partially and 2 completely; roughly 14 then stayed remitted and around twelve progressed after median approximately 72 months. Investigators collected response samples after a median about 12 months of treatment, range 6 to 36.

This CDR3 contains 14 residues. Germline lookup yields CDR1 SEHNR and CDR2 FQNEAQ (reference sequence). V was clipped by 3 bases and J by 5 bases, with 12 bases between them. Assay: immunoSEQ multiplex PCR; the TCRdb copy retains only in-frame clones and omits some. The table lists about 270,000 clones, roughly four fifths of them singletons. The origin of this receptor is a human donor with chronic lymphocytic leukemia. This material consisted of PBMCs, taken at disease progression, from a patient treated with ibrutinib. The rearrangement uses TRBV7-9 and TRBJ2-3; D possibly corresponds to TRBD2 (5 bases). The CDR3 region is CASSLVLGGDTQYF. The CDR3 DNA sequence: TGTGCCAGCAGCTTGGTACTAGGCGGAGATACGCAGTATTTT. The whole variable domain, remainder taken from reference TRBV7-9 and TRBJ2-3, is DTGVSQNPRHKITKRGQNVTFRCDPISEHNRLYWYRQTLGQGPEFLTYFQNEAQLEKSRLLSDRFSAERPKGSFSTLEIQRTEQGDSAMYLCASSLVLGGDTQYFGPGTRLTVL.